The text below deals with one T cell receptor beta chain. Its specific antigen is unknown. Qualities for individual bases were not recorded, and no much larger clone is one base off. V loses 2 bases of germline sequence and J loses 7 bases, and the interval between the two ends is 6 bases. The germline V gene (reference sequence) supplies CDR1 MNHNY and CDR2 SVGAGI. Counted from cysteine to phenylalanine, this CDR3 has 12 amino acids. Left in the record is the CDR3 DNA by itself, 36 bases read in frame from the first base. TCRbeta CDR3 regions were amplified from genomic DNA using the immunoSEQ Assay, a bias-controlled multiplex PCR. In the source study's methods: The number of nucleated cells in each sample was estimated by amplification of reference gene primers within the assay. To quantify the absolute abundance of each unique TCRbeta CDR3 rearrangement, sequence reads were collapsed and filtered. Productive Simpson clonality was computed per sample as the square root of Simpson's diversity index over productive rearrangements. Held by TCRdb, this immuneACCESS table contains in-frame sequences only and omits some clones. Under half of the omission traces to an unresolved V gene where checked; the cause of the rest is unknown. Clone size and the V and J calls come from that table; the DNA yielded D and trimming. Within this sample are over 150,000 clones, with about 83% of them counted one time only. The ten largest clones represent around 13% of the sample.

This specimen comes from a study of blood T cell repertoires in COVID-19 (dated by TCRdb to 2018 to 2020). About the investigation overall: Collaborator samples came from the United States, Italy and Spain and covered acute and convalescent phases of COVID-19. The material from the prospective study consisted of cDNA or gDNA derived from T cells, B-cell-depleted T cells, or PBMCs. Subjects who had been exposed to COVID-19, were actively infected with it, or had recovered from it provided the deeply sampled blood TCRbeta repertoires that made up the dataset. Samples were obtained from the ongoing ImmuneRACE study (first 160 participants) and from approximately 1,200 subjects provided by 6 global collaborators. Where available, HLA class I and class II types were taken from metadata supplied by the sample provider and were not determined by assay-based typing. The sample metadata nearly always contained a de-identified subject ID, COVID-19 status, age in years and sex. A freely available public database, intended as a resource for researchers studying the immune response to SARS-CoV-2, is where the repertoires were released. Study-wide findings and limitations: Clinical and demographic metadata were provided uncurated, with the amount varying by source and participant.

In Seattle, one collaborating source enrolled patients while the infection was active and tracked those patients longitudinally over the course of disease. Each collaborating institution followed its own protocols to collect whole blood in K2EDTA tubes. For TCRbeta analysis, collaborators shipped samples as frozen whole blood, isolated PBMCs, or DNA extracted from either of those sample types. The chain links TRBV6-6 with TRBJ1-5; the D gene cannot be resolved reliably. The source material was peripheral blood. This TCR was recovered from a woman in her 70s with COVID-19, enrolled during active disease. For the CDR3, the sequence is CASSYAGQPQHF. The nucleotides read TGTGCCAGCAGTTACGCGGGGCAGCCCCAGCATTTT.